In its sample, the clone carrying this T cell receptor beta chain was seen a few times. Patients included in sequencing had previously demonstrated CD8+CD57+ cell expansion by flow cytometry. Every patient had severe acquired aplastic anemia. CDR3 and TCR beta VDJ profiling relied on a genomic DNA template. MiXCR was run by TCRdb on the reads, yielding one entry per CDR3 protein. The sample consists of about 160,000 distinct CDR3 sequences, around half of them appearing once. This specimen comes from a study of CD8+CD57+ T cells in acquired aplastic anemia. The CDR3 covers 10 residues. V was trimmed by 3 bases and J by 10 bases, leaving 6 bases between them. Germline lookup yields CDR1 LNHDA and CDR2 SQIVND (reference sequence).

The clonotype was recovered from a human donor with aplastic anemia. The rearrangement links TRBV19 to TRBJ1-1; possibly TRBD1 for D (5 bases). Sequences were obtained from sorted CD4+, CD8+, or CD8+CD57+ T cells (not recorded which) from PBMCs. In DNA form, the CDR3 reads TGTGCCAGTAGTATGGGGGGAGCTTTCTTT. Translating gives CASSMGGAFF.